The T cell receptor (beta chain) described here comes from a study of liver allograft versus peripheral blood T cells. About the research overall: Hepatic allograft T cell receptor repertoires were evaluated relative to those present in recipients' peripheral blood. Findings and limits, study-wide: The authors reported that T cell receptor repertoires inside liver allografts differed from those in peripheral blood.

TCRdb reprocessed the reads with MiXCR, giving one entry per CDR3 protein. Here the sample table reports about 50 distinct CDR3 sequences. About this clonotype: Antigen specificity is unknown.

The CDR3 sequence is 15 residues long. The germline V gene encodes CDR1 MNHNS and CDR2 SASEGT. The V end lost 3 bases, the J end lost 0 bases, and 6 bases lay between the germline ends. This clonotype was sampled from a human patient who had a liver transplant. Some of the T cells might come from the graft donor. V and J are TRBV6-1 and TRBJ2-6; the D gene is possibly TRBD1 (6 bases). The CDR3 sequence: CASSEDSSGANVLTF. In nucleotides, the CDR3 is TGTGCCAGCAGTGAGGACAGCTCTGGGGCCAACGTCCTGACTTTC.